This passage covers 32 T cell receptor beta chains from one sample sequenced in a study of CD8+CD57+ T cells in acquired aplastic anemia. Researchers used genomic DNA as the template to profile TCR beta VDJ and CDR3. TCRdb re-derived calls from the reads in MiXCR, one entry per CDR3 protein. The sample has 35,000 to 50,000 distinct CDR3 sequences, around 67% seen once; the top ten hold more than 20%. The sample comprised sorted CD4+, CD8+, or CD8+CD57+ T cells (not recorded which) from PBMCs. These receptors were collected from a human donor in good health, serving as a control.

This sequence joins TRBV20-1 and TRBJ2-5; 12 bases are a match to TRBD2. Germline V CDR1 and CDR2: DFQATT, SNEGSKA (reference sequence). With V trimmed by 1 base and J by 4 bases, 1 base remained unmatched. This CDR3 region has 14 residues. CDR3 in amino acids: CSARGTSGAETQYF. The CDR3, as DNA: TGCAGTGCTAGAGGGACTAGCGGGGCAGAGACCCAGTACTTC.

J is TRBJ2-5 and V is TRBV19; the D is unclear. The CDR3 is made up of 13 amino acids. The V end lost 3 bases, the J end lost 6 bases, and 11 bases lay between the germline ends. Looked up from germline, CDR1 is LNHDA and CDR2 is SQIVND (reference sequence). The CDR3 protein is CASSIYDWQTQYF. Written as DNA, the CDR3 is TGTGCCAGTAGTATCTACGATTGGCAGACCCAGTACTTC.

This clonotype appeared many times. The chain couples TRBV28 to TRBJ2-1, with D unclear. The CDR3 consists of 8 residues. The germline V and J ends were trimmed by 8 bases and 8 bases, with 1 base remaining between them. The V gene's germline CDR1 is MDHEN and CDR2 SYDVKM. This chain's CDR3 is CASHEQFF. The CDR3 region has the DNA TGTGCCAGCCATGAGCAGTTCTTC.

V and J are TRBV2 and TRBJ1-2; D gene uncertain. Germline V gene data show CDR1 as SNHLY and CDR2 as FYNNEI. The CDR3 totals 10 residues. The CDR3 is CGAQSYGYTF. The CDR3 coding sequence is TGTGGCGCCCAAAGCTATGGCTACACCTTC.

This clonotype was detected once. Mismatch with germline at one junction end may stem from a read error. CDR3 residues: CAGSLVLGTGSEAFF. The CDR3 coding sequence is TGTGCCGGCAGCTTAGTACTAGGGACAGGGTCTGAAGCTTTCTTT. The genes are TRBV7-6 and TRBJ1-1, with 9 bases matching TRBD1. The CDR3 consists of 15 residues. Germline V CDR1 and CDR2: SGHVS, FNYEAQ.

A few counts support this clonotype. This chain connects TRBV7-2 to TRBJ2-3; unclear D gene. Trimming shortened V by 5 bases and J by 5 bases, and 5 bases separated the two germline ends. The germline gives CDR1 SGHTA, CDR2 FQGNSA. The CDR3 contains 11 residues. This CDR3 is CASSPVDTQYF. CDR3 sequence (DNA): TGTGCCAGCAGCCCCGTAGATACGCAGTATTTT.

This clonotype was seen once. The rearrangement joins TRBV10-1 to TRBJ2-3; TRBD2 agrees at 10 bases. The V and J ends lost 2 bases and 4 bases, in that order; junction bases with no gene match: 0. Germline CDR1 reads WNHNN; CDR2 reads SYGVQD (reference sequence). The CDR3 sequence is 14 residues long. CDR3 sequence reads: CASSEGLAADTQYF. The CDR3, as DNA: TGCGCCAGCAGTGAGGGACTAGCGGCAGATACGCAGTATTTT.

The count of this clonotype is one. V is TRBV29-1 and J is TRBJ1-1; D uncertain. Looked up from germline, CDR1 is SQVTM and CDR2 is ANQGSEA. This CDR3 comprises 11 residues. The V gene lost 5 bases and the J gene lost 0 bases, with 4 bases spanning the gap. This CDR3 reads CSVRLNTEAFF. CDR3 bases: TGCAGCGTTCGACTGAACACTGAAGCTTTCTTT.

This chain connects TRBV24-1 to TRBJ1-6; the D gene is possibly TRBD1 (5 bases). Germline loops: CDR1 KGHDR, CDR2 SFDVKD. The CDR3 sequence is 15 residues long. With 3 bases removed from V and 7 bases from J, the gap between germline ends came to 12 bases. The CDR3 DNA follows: TGTGCCACCAGTGATCGGACTTGGGGGAATTCACCCCTCCACTTT. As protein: CATSDRTWGNSPLHF.

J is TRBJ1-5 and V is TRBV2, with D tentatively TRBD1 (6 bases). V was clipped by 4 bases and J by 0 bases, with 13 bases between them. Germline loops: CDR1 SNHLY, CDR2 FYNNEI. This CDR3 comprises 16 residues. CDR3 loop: CASSVGHTDSNQPQHF. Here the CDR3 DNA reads TGTGCCAGCAGTGTGGGACATACCGATAGCAATCAGCCCCAGCATTTT.

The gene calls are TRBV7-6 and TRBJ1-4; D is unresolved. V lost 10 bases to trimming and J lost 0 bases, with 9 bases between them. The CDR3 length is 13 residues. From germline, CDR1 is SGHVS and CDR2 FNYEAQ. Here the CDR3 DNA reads TGTGCCACCAGACTTACAACTAATGAAAAACTGTTTTTT. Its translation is CATRLTTNEKLFF.

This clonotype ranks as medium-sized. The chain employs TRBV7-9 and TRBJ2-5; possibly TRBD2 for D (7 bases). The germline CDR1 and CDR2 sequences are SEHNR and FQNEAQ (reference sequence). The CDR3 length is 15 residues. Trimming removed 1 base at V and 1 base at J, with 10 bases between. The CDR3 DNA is TGTGCCAGCAGCTTAGTAGGGGGGGTCCAAGAGACCCAGTACTTC. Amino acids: CASSLVGGVQETQYF.

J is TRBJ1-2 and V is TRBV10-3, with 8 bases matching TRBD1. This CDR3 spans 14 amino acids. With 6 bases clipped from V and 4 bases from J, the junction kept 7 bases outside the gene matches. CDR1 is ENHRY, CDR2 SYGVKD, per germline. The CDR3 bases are TGTGCCATCAGCCTACTGGGACAGGTCTATGGCTACACCTTC. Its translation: CAISLLGQVYGYTF.

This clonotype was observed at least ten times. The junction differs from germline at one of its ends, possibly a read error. The CDR3 here is CASSTLGPNNEQLF. CDR3 sequence (DNA): TGTGCCAGCAGCACACTGGGACCCAACAATGAGCAGCTCTTC. The V call is TRBV7-8, the J call TRBJ2-1; perhaps D is TRBD1 or TRBD2 (5 bases each). This CDR3 comprises 14 residues. Germline V gene data show CDR1 as SGHVS and CDR2 as FQNEAQ.

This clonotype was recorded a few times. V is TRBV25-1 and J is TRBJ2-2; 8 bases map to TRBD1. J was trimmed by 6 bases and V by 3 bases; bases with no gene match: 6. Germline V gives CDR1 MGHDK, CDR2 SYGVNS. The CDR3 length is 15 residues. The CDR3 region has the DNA TGTGCCAGCAGTGACCAGGGGGCGTTATCCGGGGAGCTGTTTTTT. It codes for CASSDQGALSGELFF.

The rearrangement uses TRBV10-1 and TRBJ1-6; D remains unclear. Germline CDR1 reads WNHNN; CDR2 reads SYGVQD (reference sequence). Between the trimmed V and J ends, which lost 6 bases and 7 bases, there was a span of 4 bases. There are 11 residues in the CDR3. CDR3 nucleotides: TGCGCCAGCAGGGACAATTCACCCCTCCACTTT. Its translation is CASRDNSPLHF.

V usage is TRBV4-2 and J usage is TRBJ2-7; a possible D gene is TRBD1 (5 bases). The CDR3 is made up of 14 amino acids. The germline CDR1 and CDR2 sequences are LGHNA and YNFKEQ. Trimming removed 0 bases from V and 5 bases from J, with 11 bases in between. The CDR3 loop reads CASSQEKEGDEQYF. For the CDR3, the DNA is TGTGCCAGCAGCCAAGAGAAGGAAGGGGACGAGCAGTACTTC.

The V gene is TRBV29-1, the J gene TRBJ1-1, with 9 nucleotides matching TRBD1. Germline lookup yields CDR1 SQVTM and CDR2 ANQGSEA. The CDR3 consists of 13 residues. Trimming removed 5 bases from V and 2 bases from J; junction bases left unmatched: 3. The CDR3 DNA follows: TGCAGCGTTACAACAGGGGGCAACACTGAAGCTTTCTTT. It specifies CSVTTGGNTEAFF.

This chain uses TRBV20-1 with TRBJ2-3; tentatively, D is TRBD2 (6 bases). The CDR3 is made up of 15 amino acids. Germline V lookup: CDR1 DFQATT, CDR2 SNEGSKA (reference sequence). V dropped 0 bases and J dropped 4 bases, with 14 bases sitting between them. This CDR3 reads CSARDQGGVADTQYF. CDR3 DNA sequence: TGCAGTGCTAGAGATCAGGGCGGGGTGGCAGATACGCAGTATTTT.

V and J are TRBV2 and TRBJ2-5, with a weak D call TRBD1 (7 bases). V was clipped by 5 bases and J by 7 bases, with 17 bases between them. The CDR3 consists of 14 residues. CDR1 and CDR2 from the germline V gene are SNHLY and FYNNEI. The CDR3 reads CASSYRRGQGTQYF. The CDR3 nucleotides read TGTGCCAGCAGTTATAGGAGGGGGCAGGGGACCCAGTACTTC.

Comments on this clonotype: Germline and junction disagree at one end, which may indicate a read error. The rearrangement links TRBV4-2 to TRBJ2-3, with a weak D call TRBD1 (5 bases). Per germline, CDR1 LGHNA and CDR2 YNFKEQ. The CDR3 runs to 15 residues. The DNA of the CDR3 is TGTGCCAGCCGCCAAGAGTTGGGGCTACCAGATACGCAGTATTTT. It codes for CASRQELGLPDTQYF.

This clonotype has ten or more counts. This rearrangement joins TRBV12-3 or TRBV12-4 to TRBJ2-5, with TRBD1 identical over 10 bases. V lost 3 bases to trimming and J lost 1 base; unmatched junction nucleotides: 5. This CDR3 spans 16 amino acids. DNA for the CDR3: TGTGCCAGCAGTTTGCTGGACAGGGGGTTCCAAGAGACCCAGTACTTC. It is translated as CASSLLDRGFQETQYF.

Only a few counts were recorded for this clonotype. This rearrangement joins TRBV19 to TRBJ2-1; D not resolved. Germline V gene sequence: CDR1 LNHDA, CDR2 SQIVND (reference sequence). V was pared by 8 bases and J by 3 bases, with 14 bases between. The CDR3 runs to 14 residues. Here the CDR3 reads CASCRSGVYNEQFF. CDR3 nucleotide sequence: TGTGCCAGTTGTAGGTCCGGAGTCTACAATGAGCAGTTCTTC.

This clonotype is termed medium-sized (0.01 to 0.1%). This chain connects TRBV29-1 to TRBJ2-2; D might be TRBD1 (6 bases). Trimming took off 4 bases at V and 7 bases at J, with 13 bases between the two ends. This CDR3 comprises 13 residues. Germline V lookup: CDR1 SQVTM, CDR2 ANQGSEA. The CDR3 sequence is CSVAGVGGGELFF. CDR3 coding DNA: TGCAGCGTTGCAGGGGTCGGCGGCGGGGAGCTGTTTTTT.

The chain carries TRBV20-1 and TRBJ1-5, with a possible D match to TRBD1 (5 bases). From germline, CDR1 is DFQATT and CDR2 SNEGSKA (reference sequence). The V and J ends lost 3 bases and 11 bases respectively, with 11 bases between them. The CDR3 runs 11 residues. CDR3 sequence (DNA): TGCAGTGCTAGTCAGGGTCATGCCCAGCATTTT. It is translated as CSASQGHAQHF.

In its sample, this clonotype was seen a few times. CDR3 in DNA: TGCAGTGCTAGCGTCTTTGGGACAGGGAACCTTGAAGCTTTCTTT. This sequence encodes CSASVFGTGNLEAFF. The V gene is TRBV20-1, the J gene TRBJ1-1; 9 bases match TRBD1. The CDR3 loop spans 15 amino acids. CDR1 and CDR2 (germline): DFQATT, SNEGSKA (reference sequence). The junction had 12 bases not matched to a gene; V was cut back by 3 bases and J by 7 bases.

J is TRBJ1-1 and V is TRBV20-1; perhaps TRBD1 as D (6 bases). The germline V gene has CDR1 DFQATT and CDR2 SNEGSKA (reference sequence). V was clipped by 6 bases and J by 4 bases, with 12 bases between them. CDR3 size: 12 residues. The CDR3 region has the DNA TGCAGTGCGCCGGGACACCTCACTGAAGCTTTCTTT. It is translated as CSAPGHLTEAFF.

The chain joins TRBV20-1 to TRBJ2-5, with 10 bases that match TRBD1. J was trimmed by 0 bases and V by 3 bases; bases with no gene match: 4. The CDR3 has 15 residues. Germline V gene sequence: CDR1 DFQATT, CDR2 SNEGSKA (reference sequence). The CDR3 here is CSARPGTGDQETQYF. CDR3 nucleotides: TGCAGTGCTAGGCCCGGGACAGGGGACCAAGAGACCCAGTACTTC.

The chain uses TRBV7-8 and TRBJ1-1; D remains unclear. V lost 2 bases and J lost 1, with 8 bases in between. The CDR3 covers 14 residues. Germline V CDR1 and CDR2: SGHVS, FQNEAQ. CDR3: CASSLRPSNTEAFF. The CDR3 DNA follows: TGTGCCAGCAGCTTAAGGCCGTCGAACACTGAAGCTTTCTTT.

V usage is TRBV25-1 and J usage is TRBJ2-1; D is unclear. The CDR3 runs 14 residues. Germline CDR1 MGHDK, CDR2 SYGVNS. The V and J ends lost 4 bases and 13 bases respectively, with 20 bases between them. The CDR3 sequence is CASSASDAVMYQFF. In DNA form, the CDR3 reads TGTGCCAGCAGTGCATCTGACGCGGTGATGTATCAGTTCTTC.

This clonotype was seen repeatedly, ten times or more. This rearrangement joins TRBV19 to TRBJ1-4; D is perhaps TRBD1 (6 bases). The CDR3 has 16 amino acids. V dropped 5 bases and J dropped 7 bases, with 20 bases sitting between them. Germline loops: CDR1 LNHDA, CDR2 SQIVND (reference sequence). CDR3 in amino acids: CASSAIPGVAFEKLFF. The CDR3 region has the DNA TGTGCCAGTAGTGCCATACCAGGGGTAGCCTTTGAAAAACTGTTTTTT.

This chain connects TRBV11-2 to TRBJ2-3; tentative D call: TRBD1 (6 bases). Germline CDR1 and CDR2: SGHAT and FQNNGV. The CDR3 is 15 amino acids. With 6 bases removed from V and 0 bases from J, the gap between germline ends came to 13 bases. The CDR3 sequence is CASRSSGASTDTQYF. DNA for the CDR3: TGTGCCAGCAGATCCTCAGGGGCGAGCACAGATACGCAGTATTTT.